Listed here are 16 T cell receptor beta chains from one sample, sequenced in a study of CD8 T cells in ankylosing spondylitis. Study-wide results and caveats: There was a TCR beta motif, made of roughly eight highly homologous variants, that appeared characteristic of ankylosing spondylitis blood.

TCRdb re-called the 5' RACE reads with MiXCR, one entry per CDR3 protein. The sample has approximately 520,000 distinct CDR3 sequences; about 5% are singletons. Antigen specificity for these receptors is unknown. Material: blood, either unsorted or a sorted T cell fraction (not recorded which). These receptors originate from a male donor with ankylosing spondylitis.

This clonotype occurred a few times. The rearrangement links TRBV6-5 to TRBJ1-1; TRBD1 is a possible D gene (5 bases). Per germline, CDR1 MNHEY and CDR2 SVGAGI. The CDR3 length is 13 residues. Trimming removed 3 bases at V and 6 bases at J, with 11 bases between. CDR3 sequence reads: CASSYAGLSEAFF. CDR3 nucleotide sequence: TGTGCCAGCAGTTATGCAGGGTTATCTGAAGCTTTCTTT.

This clonotype appeared a few times. An end of the junction differs from the germline gene, which may be a read error. The gene calls are TRBV18 and TRBJ2-3; no definite D call. The CDR3 length is 13 residues. Germline lookup yields CDR1 KGHSH and CDR2 LQKENI. CDR3 residues: CASSPPSAETQYF. Written as DNA, the CDR3 is TGTGCCAGCTCACCACCCAGCGCAGAAACGCAGTATTTT.

This clonotype was seen ten or more times. The rearrangement uses TRBV28 and TRBJ2-7; a possible D gene is TRBD1 (5 bases). Trimming stripped 4 bases from V and 4 bases from J, with 5 bases between. Germline lookup yields CDR1 MDHEN and CDR2 SYDVKM. This CDR3 is built from 11 residues. The CDR3, as DNA: TGTGCCAGCAGTTACAGGTACGAGCAGTACTTC. This codes for CASSYRYEQYF.

This chain uses TRBV7-9 with TRBJ2-3; a possible D gene is TRBD1 (6 bases). Germline CDR1 reads SEHNR; CDR2 reads FQNEAQ (reference sequence). The CDR3 is made up of 17 amino acids. V lost 2 bases to trimming and J lost 3 bases, with 18 bases between them. The CDR3 sequence is CASSLISGARGTDTQYF. The CDR3 DNA follows: TGTGCCAGCAGCTTAATCTCTGGGGCCAGGGGTACAGATACGCAGTATTTT.

This clonotype was seen at least ten times. The genes are TRBV28 and TRBJ1-1; D uncertain. With 2 bases removed from V and 4 bases from J, the gap between germline ends came to 5 bases. This CDR3 spans 12 amino acids. Germline CDR1 is MDHEN and CDR2 is SYDVKM. The chain's CDR3 is CASSLPTTEAFF. The CDR3 nucleotides read TGTGCCAGCAGTTTACCGACCACTGAAGCTTTCTTT.

This clonotype was counted at least ten times. The rearrangement links TRBV20-1 to TRBJ2-2; D not resolved. Germline V gene sequence: CDR1 DFQATT, CDR2 SNEGSKA (reference sequence). Trimming stripped 3 bases from V and 2 bases from J, with 10 bases between. The CDR3 totals 14 residues. The chain's CDR3 is CSARRQPNTGELFF. As DNA, the CDR3 is TGCAGTGCTAGGAGGCAGCCCAACACCGGGGAGCTGTTTTTT.

There are many counts of this clonotype. The chain employs TRBV10-3 and TRBJ2-5; TRBD2 agrees at 8 bases. With V trimmed by 6 bases and J by 1 base, 7 bases remained unmatched. This CDR3 contains 15 residues. Germline CDR1 is ENHRY and CDR2 is SYGVKD. The CDR3 DNA follows: TGTGCCATCAGCGGGAGGGCCGTCCCCCAAGAGACCCAGTACTTC. It specifies CAISGRAVPQETQYF.

This clonotype was recorded at least ten times. The chain is built from TRBV9 and TRBJ2-5; D may correspond to TRBD1 or TRBD2 (5 bases each). V lost 0 bases to trimming and J lost 3 bases, with 9 bases between them. The length of the CDR3 is 14 residues. CDR1 and CDR2 (germline): SGDLS, YYNGEE. In nucleotides, the CDR3 is TGTGCCAGCAGCGTAGAAGTGGGGGAAGAGACCCAGTACTTC. This encodes CASSVEVGEETQYF.

This clonotype was found many times. The gene calls are TRBV28 and TRBJ2-6, with 10 bases identical to TRBD1. CDR1 MDHEN and CDR2 SYDVKM come from the germline V gene. The CDR3 runs to 16 residues. Trimming took 8 bases from V and 4 from J; bases not matched to a gene: 8. CDR3 coding DNA: TGTGCCAGCTTAAGACAGGGGGCGATAGGGGCCAACGTCCTGACTTTC. It yields the protein CASLRQGAIGANVLTF.

This clonotype was observed a few times. V and J are TRBV7-3 and TRBJ1-6, with D possibly being TRBD1 (5 bases). V was trimmed by 0 bases and J by 0 bases, leaving 12 bases between them. The CDR3 sequence is 18 residues long. Germline V CDR1 and CDR2: SGHTA, FQGTGA. CDR3 DNA sequence: TGTGCCAGCAGCTTAACTGGCAGGGCTAGCTCCTATAATTCACCCCTCCACTTT. Encoded protein: CASSLTGRASSYNSPLHF. Supplemented by reference TRBV7-3 and TRBJ1-6, the full variable domain reads GAGVSQTPSNKVTEKGKYVELRCDPISGHTALYWYRQSLGQGPEFLIYFQGTGAADDSGLPNDRFFAVRPEGSVSTLKIQRTERGDSAVYLCASSLTGRASSYNSPLHFGNGTRLTVT.

In its sample, this clonotype was seen many times. The chain employs TRBV3-1 and TRBJ2-5, with a weak D call TRBD1 (6 bases). Germline V CDR1 and CDR2: LGHDT, YNNKEL (reference sequence). V was shortened by 9 bases and J by 5 bases, with 16 bases between the two germline ends. This CDR3 has 13 amino acids. The CDR3, as DNA: TGTGCCAGTCGGACAGAGCTAAGGGAGACCCAGTACTTC. Translated, it gives CASRTELRETQYF.

This clonotype was seen ten or more times. The chain couples TRBV6-1 to TRBJ2-7; TRBD2 is a possible D gene (5 bases). This CDR3 region has 14 residues. Germline V gene data show CDR1 as MNHNS and CDR2 as SASEGT. Trimming removed 6 bases from V and 0 bases from J, with 12 bases in between. CDR3 bases: TGTGCCAGCAGCCCAACCCGGGACTCCTACGAGCAGTACTTC. The encoded protein is CASSPTRDSYEQYF.

This clonotype showed up many times. The chain combines TRBV9 with TRBJ2-7, with 7 bases fitting TRBD2. The CDR3 loop spans 14 amino acids. CDR1 and CDR2 (germline): SGDLS, YYNGEE. Trimming removed 0 bases from V and 7 bases from J; junction bases left unmatched: 7. In DNA form, the CDR3 reads TGTGCCAGCAGCGTAGGGACTAGAGATGGAGAGCAGTACTTC. Its protein product is CASSVGTRDGEQYF.

This clonotype was observed many times. The chain carries TRBV5-1 and TRBJ1-1, with D possibly matching TRBD1 (6 bases). The V end lost 0 bases, the J end lost 10 bases, and 16 bases lay between the germline ends. CDR1 and CDR2 from the germline V gene are SGHRS and YFSETQ. This CDR3 has 14 amino acids. The CDR3 protein is CASSLEGGSDGAFF. The CDR3 DNA reads TGCGCCAGCAGCTTGGAAGGGGGATCCGACGGAGCTTTCTTT.

Notes on this clonotype: Compared with germline, one end of the junction differs, possibly owing to a read error. The chain is built from TRBV7-2 and TRBJ2-5; 12 bases are shared with TRBD2. This CDR3 comprises 18 residues. CDR1 and CDR2 from the germline V gene are SGHTA and FQGNSA. This CDR3 reads CASSLARASGGAQQTQYF. CDR3 nucleotide sequence: TGTGCCAGCAGCTTAGCGCGGGCTAGCGGGGGGGCCCAACAGACCCAGTACTTC.

This clonotype was seen ten or more times. V is TRBV27 and J is TRBJ2-7, with D possibly being TRBD2 (5 bases). Trimming pared 4 bases from V and 2 bases from J, leaving 12 bases between. The CDR3 is made up of 14 amino acids. Germline V gene lookup returns CDR1 MNHEY and CDR2 SMNVEV (reference sequence). CDR3 in DNA: TGTGCCAGCAGTTCCGGACTTCCTCCCTACGAGCAGTACTTC. The encoded protein is CASSSGLPPYEQYF.